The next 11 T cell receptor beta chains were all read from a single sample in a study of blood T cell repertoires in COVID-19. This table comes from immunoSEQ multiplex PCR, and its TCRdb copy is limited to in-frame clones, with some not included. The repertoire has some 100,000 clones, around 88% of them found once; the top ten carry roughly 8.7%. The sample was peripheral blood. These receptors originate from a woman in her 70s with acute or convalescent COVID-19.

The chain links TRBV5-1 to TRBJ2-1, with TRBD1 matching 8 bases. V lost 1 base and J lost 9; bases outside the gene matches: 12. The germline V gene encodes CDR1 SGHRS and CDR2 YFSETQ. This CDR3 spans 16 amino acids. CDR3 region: CASSLHQGAMSSEQFF. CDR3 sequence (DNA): TGCGCCAGCAGCTTGCACCAGGGGGCGATGTCGTCTGAGCAGTTCTTC.

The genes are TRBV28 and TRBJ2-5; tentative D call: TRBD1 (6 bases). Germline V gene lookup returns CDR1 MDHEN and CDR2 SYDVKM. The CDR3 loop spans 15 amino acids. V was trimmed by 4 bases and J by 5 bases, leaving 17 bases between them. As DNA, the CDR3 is TGTGCCAGCAGTTCGACAAATGGACAGCGGGAGACCCAGTACTTC. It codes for CASSSTNGQRETQYF.

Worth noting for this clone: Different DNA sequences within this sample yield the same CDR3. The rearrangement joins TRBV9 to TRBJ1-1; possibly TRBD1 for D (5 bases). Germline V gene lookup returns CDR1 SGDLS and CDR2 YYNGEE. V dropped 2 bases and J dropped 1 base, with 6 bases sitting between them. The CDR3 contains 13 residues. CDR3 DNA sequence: TGTGCCAGCAGCGTTCAGGGGAACACTGAAGCTTTCTTT. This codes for CASSVQGNTEAFF.

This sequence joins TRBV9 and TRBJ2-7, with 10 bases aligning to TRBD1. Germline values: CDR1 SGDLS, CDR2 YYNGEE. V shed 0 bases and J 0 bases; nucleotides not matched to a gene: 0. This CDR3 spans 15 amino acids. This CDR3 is CASSVGDRGSYEQYF. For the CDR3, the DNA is TGTGCCAGCAGCGTAGGGGACAGGGGCTCCTACGAGCAGTACTTC.

CDR3 DNA: TGTGCCAGCAGCCAAGGCTTTGACGGGGGGGCCAATGAGCAGTTCTTC. Encoded protein: CASSQGFDGGANEQFF. The chain employs TRBV3-1 (or the pseudogene TRBV3-2) and TRBJ2-1; 8 nucleotides line up with TRBD2. V lost 1 base to trimming and J lost 6 bases; unmatched junction nucleotides: 8. This CDR3 region has 16 residues. CDR1 and CDR2 from the germline V gene are LGHDT and YNNKEL (reference sequence).

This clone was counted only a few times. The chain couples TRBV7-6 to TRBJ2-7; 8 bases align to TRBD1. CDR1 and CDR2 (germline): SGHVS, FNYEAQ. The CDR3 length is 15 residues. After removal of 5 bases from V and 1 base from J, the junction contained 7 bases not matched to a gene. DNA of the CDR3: TGTGCCAGCAGCCCGGCCGGGACAGGATCCTACGAGCAGTACTTC. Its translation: CASSPAGTGSYEQYF. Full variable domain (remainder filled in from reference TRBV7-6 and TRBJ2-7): GAGVSQSPRYKVTKRGQDVALRCDPISGHVSLYWYRQALGQGPEFLTYFNYEAQQDKSGLPNDRFSAERPEGSISTLTIQRTEQRDSAMYRCASSPAGTGSYEQYFGPGTRLTVT.

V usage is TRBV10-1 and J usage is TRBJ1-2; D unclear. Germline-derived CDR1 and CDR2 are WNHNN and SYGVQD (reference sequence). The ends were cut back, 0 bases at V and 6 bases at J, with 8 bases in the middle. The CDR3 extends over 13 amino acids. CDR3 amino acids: CASSESSRNGYTF. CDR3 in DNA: TGCGCCAGCAGTGAGTCCTCCCGTAATGGCTACACCTTC.

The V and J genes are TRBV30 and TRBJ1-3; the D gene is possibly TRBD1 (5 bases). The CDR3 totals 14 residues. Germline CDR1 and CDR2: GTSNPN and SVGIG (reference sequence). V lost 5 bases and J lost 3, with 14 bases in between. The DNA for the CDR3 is TGTGCCTGGGACCCTATGGGGGGTGGAAACACCATATATTTT. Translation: CAWDPMGGGNTIYF.

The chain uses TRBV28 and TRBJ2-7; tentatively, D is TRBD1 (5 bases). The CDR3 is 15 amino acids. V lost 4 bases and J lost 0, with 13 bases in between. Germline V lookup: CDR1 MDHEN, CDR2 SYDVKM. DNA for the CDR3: TGTGCCAGCAGTTCACAGGCCGCTAGCTCCTACGAGCAGTACTTC. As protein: CASSSQAASSYEQYF.

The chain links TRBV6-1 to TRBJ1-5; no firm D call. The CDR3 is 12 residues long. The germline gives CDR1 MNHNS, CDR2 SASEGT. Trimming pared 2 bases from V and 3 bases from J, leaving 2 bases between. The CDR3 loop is CASSEYNQPQHF. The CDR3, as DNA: TGTGCCAGCAGTGAATACAATCAGCCCCAGCATTTT.

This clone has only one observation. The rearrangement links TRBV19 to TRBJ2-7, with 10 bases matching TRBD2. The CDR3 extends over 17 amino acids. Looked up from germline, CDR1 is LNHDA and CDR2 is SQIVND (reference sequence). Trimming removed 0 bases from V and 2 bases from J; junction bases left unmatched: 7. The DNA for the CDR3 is TGTGCCAGTAGTATAGATCTGCCTAGCGGGAGACCCTACGAGCAGTACTTC. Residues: CASSIDLPSGRPYEQYF.